The entry that follows covers one TCR beta chain sequence. Its antigen remains unknown. The primer mix had 60 Vbeta and 13 Jbeta primers. Using immunoSEQ multiplex PCR, the repertoire was profiled, and TCRdb retains in-frame clones only, with some absent. This listing includes 150,000 to 200,000 clones. Germline V gene sequence: CDR1 MNHNS, CDR2 SASEGT. V lost 4 bases to trimming and J lost 0 bases, with 10 bases between them. The CDR3 totals 14 residues. The sample belongs to a study of cytomegalovirus exposure and HLA in healthy donors. Study outcomes and limitations: A further, later analysis showed that HLA-associated TCR beta chains (compared with equally common others) were more clonally expanded.

Sequenced input: PBMCs. This clonotype was obtained from a woman between 18 and 30 years old in good health and CMV-seropositive. The gene calls are TRBV6-1 and TRBJ2-7, with D possibly matching TRBD2 (6 bases). For the CDR3, the DNA is TGTGCCAGCAGTGGCCGGGACTCCTCCTACGAGCAGTACTTC. Amino acids: CASSGRDSSYEQYF.